This TCR beta chain was sequenced during a study of T cells after posttransplantation cyclophosphamide. Study-level points and caveats: Donor CD8+ memory clones often dominated recipient blood repertoires at later times. TRB overlap between skin or GI tissue T cells and blood was limited.

Regarding this clone: No antigen is known for it.

CDR3 length equals 16 residues. Germline assignment: CDR1 SNHLY and CDR2 FYNNEI. V shed 6 bases and J shed 1 base, with 16 bases lying between them. The table came from immunoSEQ multiplex PCR; TCRdb's copy has only in-frame clones and leaves some out. This sample has tens of thousands of clones, with 90% to 95% found just once. Sequenced input: PBMCs. This TCR was sampled from a young woman in good health and a related stem cell transplant donor. This chain links TRBV2 with TRBJ1-3; no clear D. In DNA form, the CDR3 reads TGTGCCAGCAGCGGAGCGACCTTAGTTTCTGGAAACACCATATATTTT. Residues: CASSGATLVSGNTIYF.